The clone carrying this TCR beta chain is termed medium-sized. Its antigen is unknown. These data originate in a study of neoadjuvant nivolumab and ipilimumab in lung cancer. In the study overall: Nivolumab 3 mg/kg was given days 1, 15 and 29, plus ipilimumab 1 mg/kg day 1 in combination.

Some clones are missing from TCRdb's copy, which holds only in-frame ones; the method was immunoSEQ multiplex PCR. The sample has some 4,300 clones; 77% are singletons. Study outcomes and limitations: Only two of four nivolumab-treated tumors gained richness and clonality by surgery. Compared with tumor-adjacent uninvolved lung, resected tumors showed greater richness and clonality.

The V end was cut by 5 bases, the J end by 3 bases, with 11 bases between. The CDR3 is 13 residues long. The germline CDR1 and CDR2 sequences are SGHVS and FNYEAQ. The chain has TRBV7-6 and TRBJ2-7; unclear D gene. The starting material was adjacent normal lung tissue, obtained after neoadjuvant nivolumab, alone or with ipilimumab, at or shortly before surgery. The TCR comes from an adult with non-small cell lung cancer. The CDR3 here is CASSPGPNYEQYF. Here the CDR3 DNA reads TGTGCCAGCAGCCCTGGACCTAACTACGAGCAGTACTTC.